The 19 T cell receptor beta chains in this list originate from one sample, sequenced in a study of Ad26.COV2.S vaccination and SARS-CoV-2 variants. Clones were sequenced by immunoSEQ multiplex PCR, and TCRdb holds only the in-frame ones, with some missing. Counted here are around 370,000 clones, just over 90% occurring once; the ten biggest clones make up about 3.9%. This sample comprised peripheral blood, obtained after recovery from COVID-19. These receptors all stem from a human donor who had recovered from COVID-19.

J is TRBJ2-5 and V is TRBV9; D call uncertain. V gave up 4 bases and J gave up 2 bases, with 12 bases separating them. From germline, CDR1 is SGDLS and CDR2 YYNGEE. The CDR3 is 14 residues long. DNA for the CDR3: TGTGCCAGCAGCTCCCAAAGAGGTCAAGAGACCCAGTACTTC. It specifies CASSSQRGQETQYF.

This sequence joins TRBV7-8 and TRBJ1-2, with D unresolved. The V and J ends lost 3 bases and 8 bases respectively, with 13 bases between them. CDR3 length: 13 residues. Germline V lookup: CDR1 SGHVS, CDR2 FQNEAQ. CDR3 amino acids: CASSFQFGEGYTF. The CDR3 DNA sequence: TGTGCCAGCAGCTTCCAGTTCGGGGAAGGCTACACCTTC.

The chain is built from TRBV9 and TRBJ2-5; 12 bases are a match to TRBD2. Germline-derived CDR1 and CDR2 are SGDLS and YYNGEE. The CDR3 runs 16 residues. J lost 5 bases, V lost 0 bases, and 5 bases had no gene match. The CDR3 DNA follows: TGTGCCAGCAGCGTAGCTAGCGGGGGGGCCCATGAGACCCAGTACTTC. It encodes CASSVASGGAHETQYF.

There are a few counts of this clone. The CDR3 region is CASSAPGQGLLFTF. In DNA form, the CDR3 reads TGCGCCAGCAGCGCACCGGGACAGGGCCTTTTGTTCACCTTC. This chain joins TRBV4-1 and TRBJ1-2; 9 bases are a match to TRBD1. Germline CDR1 MGHRA, CDR2 YSYEKL. Trimming removed 5 bases from V and 13 bases from J; junction bases left unmatched: 14. The CDR3 length is 14 residues.

The V gene is TRBV27, the J gene TRBJ1-2; no reliable D call. This CDR3 has 13 amino acids. CDR1 is MNHEY and CDR2 is SMNVEV in the germline V gene (reference sequence). V was trimmed by 3 bases and J by 6 bases, leaving 11 bases between them. The CDR3 sequence: CASSFLLSDGYTF. The CDR3 DNA reads as TGTGCCAGCAGTTTTTTGCTTAGCGATGGCTACACCTTC.

The V gene is TRBV7-9, the J gene TRBJ2-6; possibly TRBD1 or TRBD2 for D (5 bases each). Trimming pared 1 base from V and 0 bases from J, leaving 13 bases between. The CDR3 contains 18 residues. Germline lookup yields CDR1 SEHNR and CDR2 FQNEAQ (reference sequence). The CDR3 DNA reads TGTGCCAGCAGCTTAGTGCAGGGAGCCTTCTCTGGGGCCAACGTCCTGACTTTC. Protein product: CASSLVQGAFSGANVLTF. The full variable domain, with the rest looked up from reference TRBV7-9 and TRBJ2-6, is DTGVSQNPRHKITKRGQNVTFRCDPISEHNRLYWYRQTLGQGPEFLTYFQNEAQLEKSRLLSDRFSAERPKGSFSTLEIQRTEQGDSAMYLCASSLVQGAFSGANVLTFGAGSRLTVL.

The chain couples TRBV27 to TRBJ1-2; 7 nucleotides agree with TRBD1. CDR3 length: 15 amino acids. V trimming: 5 bases; J trimming: 3 bases; junction bases outside the gene matches: 9. Germline V gene lookup returns CDR1 MNHEY and CDR2 SMNVEV (reference sequence). CDR3 nucleotides: TGTGCCAGCAGTATCTCGACCCAGGGGGACTATGGCTACACCTTC. Encoded protein: CASSISTQGDYGYTF.

The chain employs TRBV10-3 and TRBJ2-2, with 9 nucleotides matching TRBD2. Germline CDR1 ENHRY, CDR2 SYGVKD. The CDR3 covers 18 residues. The junction had 14 bases not matched to a gene; V was cut back by 6 bases and J by 3 bases. The CDR3 DNA sequence: TGTGCCATCAGCGAGCGGCTAGCGGGGATGGTGGACACCGGGGAGCTGTTTTTT. It specifies CAISERLAGMVDTGELFF.

The genes are TRBV29-1 and TRBJ1-3; D uncertain. Per the germline V gene, CDR1 is SQVTM and CDR2 is ANQGSEA. Trimming shortened V by 6 bases and J by 0 bases, and 12 bases separated the two germline ends. CDR3 length: 14 residues. The CDR3 DNA follows: TGCAGCGTAACAGCAGCTGACTCTGGAAACACCATATATTTT. The encoded protein is CSVTAADSGNTIYF.

The genes are TRBV5-1 and TRBJ1-2, with a tentative D call TRBD1 (5 bases). From germline, CDR1 is SGHRS and CDR2 YFSETQ. V gave up 0 bases and J gave up 4 bases, with 10 bases separating them. CDR3 length: 14 amino acids. The CDR3 region has the DNA TGCGCCAGCAGCTTGGAGGAGGGGTTCTATGGCTACACCTTC. Translation: CASSLEEGFYGYTF.

The V gene is TRBV4-1, the J gene TRBJ2-3; D call uncertain. The V gene lost 1 base and the J gene lost 3 bases, with 11 bases spanning the gap. The CDR3 sequence is 15 residues long. CDR1 and CDR2 from the germline V gene are MGHRA and YSYEKL. CDR3 nucleotides: TGCGCCAGCAGCCAAGGTCGGATTGAGACAGATACGCAGTATTTT. This encodes CASSQGRIETDTQYF.

V gene TRBV9 combines with J gene TRBJ2-2; D not certain. V shed 0 bases and J shed 4 bases, with 10 bases lying between them. The CDR3 extends over 15 amino acids. Germline values: CDR1 SGDLS, CDR2 YYNGEE. The CDR3 reads CASSVVGSTTGELFF. DNA of the CDR3: TGTGCCAGCAGCGTAGTGGGCAGTACCACCGGGGAGCTGTTTTTT.

The gene calls are TRBV6-1 and TRBJ2-2; 10 bases are shared with TRBD1. Germline CDR1 reads MNHNS; CDR2 reads SASEGT. The CDR3 runs 16 residues. V was pared by 4 bases and J by 6 bases, with 8 bases of the junction left unmatched. The CDR3 bases are TGTGCCAGCAGTGGGTTCGGGACAGGGGTATCCGGGGAGCTGTTTTTT. Protein product: CASSGFGTGVSGELFF.

This chain connects TRBV11-2 to TRBJ1-2, with D possibly being TRBD1 (5 bases). The CDR3 consists of 13 residues. Germline-derived CDR1 and CDR2 are SGHAT and FQNNGV. V lost 5 bases to trimming and J lost 2 bases, with 9 bases between them. The CDR3 sequence is CASSIRGNYGYTF. The CDR3 coding sequence is TGTGCCAGCAGCATAAGGGGAAACTATGGCTACACCTTC.

V gene TRBV9 combines with J gene TRBJ1-3, with TRBD1 as a possible D gene (6 bases). V dropped 4 bases and J dropped 0 bases, with 11 bases sitting between them. CDR3 length: 15 amino acids. Germline CDR1 is SGDLS and CDR2 is YYNGEE. The CDR3 nucleotides are TGTGCCAGCAGCCAGGACAGCAACTCTGGAAACACCATATATTTT. Translating gives CASSQDSNSGNTIYF.

The chain recombines TRBV6-6 with TRBJ1-1, with 9 positions matching TRBD1. CDR3 size: 14 residues. The germline gives CDR1 MNHNY, CDR2 SVGAGI (reference sequence). V lost 6 bases to trimming and J lost 4 bases; unmatched junction nucleotides: 6. CDR3 in DNA: TGTGCCAGCAGAAGACAGGGGGACGCCACTGAAGCTTTCTTT. Residues: CASRRQGDATEAFF.

The chain uses TRBV3-1 (or the pseudogene TRBV3-2) and TRBJ2-5; D may match TRBD1 or TRBD2 (5 bases each). Trimming pared 4 bases from V and 5 bases from J, leaving 11 bases between. Germline-derived CDR1 and CDR2 are LGHDT and YNNKEL (reference sequence). This CDR3 region has 13 residues. CDR3 DNA sequence: TGTGCCAGCAGCCGCCGGGACGCCGAGACCCAGTACTTC. Translating gives CASSRRDAETQYF.

Notes on this clone: This same CDR3 is encoded by further DNA sequences in the sample. This sequence joins TRBV9 and TRBJ2-3, with D perhaps TRBD2 (6 bases). Looked up from germline, CDR1 is SGDLS and CDR2 is YYNGEE. V was trimmed by 0 bases and J by 2 bases, leaving 10 bases between them. This CDR3 contains 15 residues. CDR3 amino acids: CASSVGGANTDTQYF. The CDR3, as DNA: TGTGCCAGCAGCGTAGGCGGGGCCAACACAGATACGCAGTATTTT.

The V and J genes are TRBV4-2 and TRBJ2-5; D is unclear. CDR3 length equals 16 residues. Germline values: CDR1 LGHNA, CDR2 YNFKEQ. V was trimmed by 4 bases and J by 2 bases, leaving 17 bases between them. The CDR3 DNA sequence: TGTGCCAGCAGCCCCCGTATAGGTGGGGTGCAAGAGACCCAGTACTTC. This gives the protein CASSPRIGGVQETQYF.